Presented here are 5 T cell receptor beta chains from one specimen sequenced in a study of beta chain features in type 1 diabetes. Study findings and constraints: Type 1 diabetes patients had moderately but significantly shorter TCRB CDR3s in all four CD4+ subsets.

Reverse transcription of all isolated RNA meant that expressed TCRB transcripts were sequenced. The assay was immunoSEQ multiplex PCR, and TCRdb's table has in-frame clones only and misses some. The table has some 250,000 clones, approximately 15% seen once. These receptors have no known antigen. Sample: naive CD4+ T cells from blood. Receptor source: a man aged 25-40 years with type 1 diabetes.

The J gene is TRBJ1-5, the V gene TRBV30; TRBD1 might be the D (5 bases). Per the germline V gene, CDR1 is GTSNPN and CDR2 is SVGIG (reference sequence). The germline V and J ends were trimmed by 1 base and 6 bases, with 16 bases remaining between them. The length of the CDR3 is 15 residues. The CDR3 DNA sequence: TGTGCCTGGAGTGGGGGGAGCGGGGCAGGTCAGCCCCAGCATTTT. Protein: CAWSGGSGAGQPQHF.

As for this clone: Distinct nucleotide sequences in the sample also encode this CDR3. This chain connects TRBV29-1 to TRBJ1-1; TRBD1 matches at 7 bases. In germline, CDR1 is SQVTM, CDR2 ANQGSEA. The V and J ends lost 4 bases and 3 bases, in that order; junction bases with no gene match: 2. CDR3 length equals 12 residues. CDR3 region: CSVARGDTEAFF. In nucleotides, the CDR3 is TGCAGCGTTGCCAGGGGGGACACTGAAGCTTTCTTT.

The chain couples TRBV7-9 to TRBJ2-3; a weak D match, TRBD1 (6 bases). The CDR3 is 14 residues long. The germline gives CDR1 SEHNR, CDR2 FQNEAQ (reference sequence). Deletions cut 5 bases from V and 2 bases from J, with 11 bases between. As DNA, the CDR3 is TGTGCCAGCAGCCAAGGACAGAACACAGATACGCAGTATTTT. Translating gives CASSQGQNTDTQYF.

This clone came up a few times. This chain connects TRBV2 to TRBJ1-5, with TRBD1 matching over 10 bases. Germline V CDR1 and CDR2: SNHLY, FYNNEI. With V trimmed by 6 bases and J by 4 bases, 0 bases remained unmatched. The CDR3 has 13 amino acids. In DNA form, the CDR3 reads TGTGCCAGCAGGGACAGGGGGAATCAGCCCCAGCATTTT. It encodes CASRDRGNQPQHF.

This clone was observed a few times. This chain connects TRBV6-4 to TRBJ1-1; a weak D match, TRBD1 (5 bases). V was shortened by 5 bases and J by 1 base, with 8 bases between the two germline ends. There are 13 residues in the CDR3. Per germline, CDR1 MRHNA and CDR2 SNTAGT. The CDR3 protein is CASSSTGNTEAFF. Written as DNA, the CDR3 is TGTGCCAGCAGTTCTACAGGGAACACTGAAGCTTTCTTT.